Listed here are 17 T cell receptor beta chains from one sample, sequenced in a study of CD8+ T cells in alopecia areata. The treatment was: oral pan-JAK inhibitor, 5-10 mg twice daily. Extraction and reverse transcription of RNA yielded cDNA as the sequencing template. Sequenced by immunoSEQ multiplex PCR; TCRdb stores in-frame clones only, minus some. The sample yields 90,000 or so clones, 40% to 50% seen once. This sample comprised CD8+ T cells sorted from blood, obtained at week 24, from a patient treated with tofacitinib. The receptors originated from a human donor with alopecia areata.

The V gene is TRBV5-6, the J gene TRBJ2-7; 9 positions match TRBD1. The CDR3 length is 14 residues. The germline CDR1 and CDR2 sequences are SGHDT and YYEEEE. Trimming removed 1 base from V and 7 bases from J; junction bases left unmatched: 6. The chain's CDR3 is CASSLLGQGFEQYF. The CDR3 bases are TGTGCCAGCAGCTTGCTAGGACAGGGGTTTGAGCAGTACTTC.

This clone appeared a few times. V gene TRBV4-1 combines with J gene TRBJ2-7, with D hard to call. Germline loops: CDR1 MGHRA, CDR2 YSYEKL. This CDR3 contains 13 residues. Trimming took 0 bases from V and 3 from J, leaving 6 bases between them. The CDR3 protein is CASSQESRYEQYF. CDR3 in DNA: TGCGCCAGCAGCCAAGAATCTCGCTACGAGCAGTACTTC.

The J gene is TRBJ2-5, the V gene TRBV19, with 11 bases that match TRBD2. The CDR3 runs to 15 residues. The V gene end was trimmed by 5 bases and the J gene end by 5 bases; junction bases not matched to a gene: 7. From germline, CDR1 is LNHDA and CDR2 SQIVND (reference sequence). The CDR3 region has the DNA TGTGCCAGTAGTCGGACTAGCGGGCCGGGGGAGACCCAGTACTTC. Its translation is CASSRTSGPGETQYF.

This clone has just a few counts. The rearrangement joins TRBV11-2 to TRBJ2-3; tentatively, D is TRBD1 (5 bases). The CDR3 length is 16 residues. Germline V gene sequence: CDR1 SGHAT, CDR2 FQNNGV. The V gene lost 5 bases and the J gene lost 3 bases, with 18 bases spanning the gap. CDR3 DNA sequence: TGTGCCAGCAGCGGCCTTCAGGGAATAAGGACAGATACGCAGTATTTT. Translating gives CASSGLQGIRTDTQYF.

The V and J genes are TRBV15 and TRBJ2-1; 7 bases align to TRBD2. Trimming took 3 bases from V and 0 from J; bases not matched to a gene: 11. Germline V CDR1 and CDR2: LNHNV, YYDKDF (reference sequence). The CDR3 extends over 18 amino acids. This CDR3 reads CATSSDLAAISSYNEQFF. DNA for the CDR3: TGTGCCACCAGCAGCGACCTAGCGGCAATCAGCTCCTACAATGAGCAGTTCTTC.

This clone has only a few counts. The V call is TRBV5-1, the J call TRBJ2-7; D gene ambiguous. The V gene's germline CDR1 is SGHRS and CDR2 YFSETQ. The CDR3 sequence is 17 residues long. Trimming took 0 bases from V and 4 from J, leaving 20 bases between them. CDR3: CASSLGLWSQYGYEQYF. The CDR3 coding sequence is TGCGCCAGCAGCTTGGGGCTTTGGAGTCAGTATGGGTACGAGCAGTACTTC.

The chain has TRBV29-1 and TRBJ1-2, with D perhaps matching TRBD1 (6 bases). Germline loops: CDR1 SQVTM, CDR2 ANQGSEA. Trimming shortened V by 5 bases and J by 2 bases, and 9 bases separated the two germline ends. This CDR3 spans 12 amino acids. The CDR3 spells CSVLQGNYGYTF. DNA of the CDR3: TGCAGCGTTTTACAGGGAAACTATGGCTACACCTTC.

This clone has more than one count but fewer than ten. The chain couples TRBV5-4 to TRBJ2-5, with TRBD2 matching over 8 bases. The CDR3 is made up of 15 amino acids. V gave up 0 bases and J gave up 4 bases; unmatched junction bases: 5. Per germline, CDR1 SGHNT and CDR2 YYREEE (reference sequence). CDR3 coding DNA: TGTGCCAGCAGCTTGGCGGGAGGGCGGGGAGAGACCCAGTACTTC. It yields the protein CASSLAGGRGETQYF. The full variable domain, its missing parts supplied by reference TRBV5-4 and TRBJ2-5, is ETGVTQSPTHLIKTRGQQVTLRCSSQSGHNTVSWYQQALGQGPQFIFQYYREEENGRGNFPPRFSGLQFPNYSSELNVNALELDDSALYLCASSLAGGRGETQYFGPGTRLLVL.

This clone showed up just a few times. J is TRBJ2-3 and V is TRBV6-5, with TRBD1 matching over 8 bases. Germline CDR1 and CDR2: MNHEY and SVGAGI. Losses at the gene ends were 1 base for V and 0 bases for J; bases not matched to a gene: 3. The CDR3 length is 16 residues. CDR3 nucleotides: TGTGCCAGCAGTTACTGGCAGGGGGCTAGCACAGATACGCAGTATTTT. This translates into CASSYWQGASTDTQYF.

The chain combines TRBV4-1 with TRBJ2-2; D remains ambiguous. The germline gives CDR1 MGHRA, CDR2 YSYEKL. With 2 bases removed from V and 3 bases from J, the gap between germline ends came to 1 base. The CDR3 spans 12 residues. The CDR3 spells CASSQHTGELFF. The CDR3 region has the DNA TGCGCCAGCAGCCAACACACCGGGGAGCTGTTTTTT.

This chain uses TRBV29-1 with TRBJ2-5, with TRBD1 identical over 7 bases. Near its end, the DNA agrees better with TRBJ2-7, so the J call may be wrong. Germline V CDR1 and CDR2: SQVTM, ANQGSEA. CDR3 length equals 12 residues. This chain's CDR3 is CSVEAGGYEQYF. For the CDR3, the DNA is TGCAGCGTTGAGGCAGGGGGTTACGAGCAGTACTTC.

The chain recombines TRBV7-9 with TRBJ2-1; D not resolved. Germline-derived CDR1 and CDR2 are SEHNR and FQNEAQ (reference sequence). This CDR3 region has 12 residues. V shed 0 bases and J shed 8 bases, with 5 bases lying between them. The CDR3 bases are TGTGCCAGCAGCTTAGCTATGGATGAGCAGTTCTTC. Protein sequence: CASSLAMDEQFF.

V gene TRBV18 combines with J gene TRBJ2-7; D possibly corresponds to TRBD2 (7 bases). CDR3 size: 15 residues. With 3 bases removed from V and 0 bases from J, the gap between germline ends came to 12 bases. Germline CDR1 reads KGHSH; CDR2 reads LQKENI. CDR3 bases: TGTGCCAGCTCACCGGAGGGGGGGGCCTCCTACGAGCAGTACTTC. Amino acid sequence: CASSPEGGASYEQYF.

Concerning this clone itself: Other DNA sequences within the sample encode an identical CDR3. The rearrangement links TRBV27 to TRBJ2-7; D ambiguous. Deletions cut 0 bases from V and 0 bases from J, with 6 bases between. CDR1 and CDR2 (germline): MNHEY, SMNVEV (reference sequence). This CDR3 is built from 14 residues. The CDR3 sequence: CASSLSVSSYEQYF. The CDR3, as DNA: TGTGCCAGCAGTTTATCAGTAAGCTCCTACGAGCAGTACTTC.

V usage is TRBV4-2 and J usage is TRBJ2-5; no reliable D call. Germline CDR1 LGHNA, CDR2 YNFKEQ. V was clipped by 0 bases and J by 1 base, with 12 bases between them. The CDR3 spans 16 residues. Here the CDR3 DNA reads TGTGCCAGCAGCCAAGATGGAGTACGTTCCCAAGAGACCCAGTACTTC. Its protein product is CASSQDGVRSQETQYF.

To note about this clone: The junction departs from the called germline gene at one end, perhaps through a read error. The V gene is TRBV7-9, the J gene TRBJ2-7; D gene unclear. CDR3 size: 13 residues. Per the germline V gene, CDR1 is SEHNR and CDR2 is FQNEAQ (reference sequence). The CDR3 DNA reads TGTGCCAGCCGCTTAGCCGGGCCCTACGAGCAGTACTTC. Encoded protein: CASRLAGPYEQYF.

The V gene is TRBV25-1, the J gene TRBJ2-7, with TRBD1 matching 8 bases. After removal of 4 bases from V and 2 bases from J, the junction contained 10 bases not matched to a gene. Germline CDR1 MGHDK, CDR2 SYGVNS. The CDR3 is made up of 16 amino acids. The CDR3 sequence is CASSATTGTGAYEQYF. The CDR3 nucleotides read TGTGCCAGCAGTGCCACCACCGGGACAGGAGCCTACGAGCAGTACTTC.